This TCR beta chain was captured in a study of control samples from healthy donors and cancer patients. TCRdb keeps only in-frame clones here, not all; method: immunoSEQ multiplex PCR. This repertoire shows about 190,000 clones, about 90% found once; its top ten account for approximately 1.8%. This CDR3 comprises 16 residues. The junction had 4 bases not matched to a gene; V was cut back by 4 bases and J by 4 bases. CDR1 LNHNV and CDR2 YYDKDF come from the germline V gene (reference sequence). Sequencing input: blood. This sequence originates from a man aged 30 to 45 in good health. The genes are TRBV15 and TRBJ2-1, with 13 bases aligning to TRBD2. The CDR3 loop reads CATSKPGLAGYNEQFF. The CDR3 DNA reads TGTGCCACCAGCAAACCGGGACTAGCGGGGTACAATGAGCAGTTCTTC.